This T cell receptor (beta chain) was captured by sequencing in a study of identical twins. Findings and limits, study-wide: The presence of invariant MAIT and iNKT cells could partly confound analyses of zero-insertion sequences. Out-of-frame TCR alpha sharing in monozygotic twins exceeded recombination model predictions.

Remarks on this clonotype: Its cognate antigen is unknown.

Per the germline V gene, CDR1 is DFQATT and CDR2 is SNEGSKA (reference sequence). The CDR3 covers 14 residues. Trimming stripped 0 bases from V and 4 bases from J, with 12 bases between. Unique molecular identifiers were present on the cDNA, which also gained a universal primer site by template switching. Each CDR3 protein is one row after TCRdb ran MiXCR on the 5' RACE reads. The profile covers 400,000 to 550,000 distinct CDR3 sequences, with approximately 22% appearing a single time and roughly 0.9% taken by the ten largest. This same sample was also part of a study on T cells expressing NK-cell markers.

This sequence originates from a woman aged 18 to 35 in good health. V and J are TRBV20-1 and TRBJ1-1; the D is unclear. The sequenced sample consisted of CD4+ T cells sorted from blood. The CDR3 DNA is TGCAGTGCTAGAGATCGAAGGAGGTCCACTGAAGCTTTCTTT. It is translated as CSARDRRRSTEAFF.